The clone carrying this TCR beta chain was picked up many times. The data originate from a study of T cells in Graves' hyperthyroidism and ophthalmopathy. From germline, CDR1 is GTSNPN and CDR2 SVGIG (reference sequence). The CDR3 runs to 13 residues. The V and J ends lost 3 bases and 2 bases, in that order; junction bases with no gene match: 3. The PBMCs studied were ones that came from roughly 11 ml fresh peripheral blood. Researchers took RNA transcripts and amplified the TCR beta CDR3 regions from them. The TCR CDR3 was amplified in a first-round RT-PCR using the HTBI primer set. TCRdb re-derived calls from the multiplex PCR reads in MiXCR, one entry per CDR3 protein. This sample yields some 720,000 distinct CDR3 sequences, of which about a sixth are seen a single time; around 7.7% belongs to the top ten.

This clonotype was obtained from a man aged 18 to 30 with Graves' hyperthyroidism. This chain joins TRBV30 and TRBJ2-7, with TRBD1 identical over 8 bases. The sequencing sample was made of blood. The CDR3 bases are TGTGCCTGGAGAGCAGGGGGCCCCTACGAGCAGTACTTC. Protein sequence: CAWRAGGPYEQYF.